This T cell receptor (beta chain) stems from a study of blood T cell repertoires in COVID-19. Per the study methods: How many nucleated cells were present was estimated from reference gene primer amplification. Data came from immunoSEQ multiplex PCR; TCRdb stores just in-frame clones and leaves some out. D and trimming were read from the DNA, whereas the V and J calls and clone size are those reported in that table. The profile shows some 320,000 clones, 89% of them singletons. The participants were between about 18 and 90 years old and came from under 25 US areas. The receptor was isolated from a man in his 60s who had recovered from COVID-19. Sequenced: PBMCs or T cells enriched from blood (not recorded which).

CDR3 in amino acids: CASSLLASSPDTQYF. CDR3 DNA: TGCGCCAGCAGCTTGTTGGCTAGCAGCCCAGATACGCAGTATTTT. This rearrangement joins TRBV5-1 to TRBJ2-3, with D maybe TRBD2 (5 bases). The CDR3 has 15 residues. Germline CDR1 and CDR2: SGHRS and YFSETQ. V lost 1 base and J 4 bases, leaving 13 bases between the germline ends.